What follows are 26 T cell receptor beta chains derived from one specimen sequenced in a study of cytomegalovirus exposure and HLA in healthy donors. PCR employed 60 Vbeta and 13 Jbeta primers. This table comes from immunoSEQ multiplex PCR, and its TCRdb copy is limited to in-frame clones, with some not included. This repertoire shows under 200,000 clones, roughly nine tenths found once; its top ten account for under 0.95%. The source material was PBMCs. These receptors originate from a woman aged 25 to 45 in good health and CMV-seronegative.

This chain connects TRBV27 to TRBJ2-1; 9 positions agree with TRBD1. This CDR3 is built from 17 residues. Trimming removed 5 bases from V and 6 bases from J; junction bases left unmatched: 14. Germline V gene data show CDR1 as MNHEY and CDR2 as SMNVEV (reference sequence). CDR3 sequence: CASSTSSTGDRVNEQFF. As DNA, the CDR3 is TGTGCCAGCAGTACATCCTCCACGGGGGACAGGGTCAATGAGCAGTTCTTC.

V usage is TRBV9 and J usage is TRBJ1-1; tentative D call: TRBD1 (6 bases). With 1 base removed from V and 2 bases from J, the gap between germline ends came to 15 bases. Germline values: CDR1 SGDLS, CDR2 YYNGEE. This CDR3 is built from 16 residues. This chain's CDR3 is CASSVYPTGANTEAFF. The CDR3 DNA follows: TGTGCCAGCAGCGTATACCCGACAGGCGCCAACACTGAAGCTTTCTTT.

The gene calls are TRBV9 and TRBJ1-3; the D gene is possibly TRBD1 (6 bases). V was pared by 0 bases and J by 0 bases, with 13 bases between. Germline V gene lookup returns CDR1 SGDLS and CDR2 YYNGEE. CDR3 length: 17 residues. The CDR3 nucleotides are TGTGCCAGCAGCGTAGCTGGGACACCCGTCTCTGGAAACACCATATATTTT. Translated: CASSVAGTPVSGNTIYF.

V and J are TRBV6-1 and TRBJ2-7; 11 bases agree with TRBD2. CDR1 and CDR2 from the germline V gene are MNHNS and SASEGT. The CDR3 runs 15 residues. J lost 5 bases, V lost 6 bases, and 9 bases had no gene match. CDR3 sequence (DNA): TGTGCCAGCAGCCCTTTAACTAGCGGGGGTCACGAGCAGTACTTC. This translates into CASSPLTSGGHEQYF.

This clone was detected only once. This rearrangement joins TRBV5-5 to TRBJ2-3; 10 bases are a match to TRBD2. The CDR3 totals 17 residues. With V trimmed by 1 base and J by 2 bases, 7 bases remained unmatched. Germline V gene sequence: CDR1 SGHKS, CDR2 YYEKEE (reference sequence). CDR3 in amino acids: CASSLKLAGGSTDTQYF. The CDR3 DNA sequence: TGTGCCAGCAGCTTGAAATTAGCGGGGGGTTCCACAGATACGCAGTATTTT.

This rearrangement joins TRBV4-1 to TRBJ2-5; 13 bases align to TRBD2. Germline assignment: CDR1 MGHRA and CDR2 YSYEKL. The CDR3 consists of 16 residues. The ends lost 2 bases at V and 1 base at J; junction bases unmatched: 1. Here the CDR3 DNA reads TGCGCCAGCAGCCAAAGGACTAGCGGGAGCCAAGAGACCCAGTACTTC. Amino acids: CASSQRTSGSQETQYF.

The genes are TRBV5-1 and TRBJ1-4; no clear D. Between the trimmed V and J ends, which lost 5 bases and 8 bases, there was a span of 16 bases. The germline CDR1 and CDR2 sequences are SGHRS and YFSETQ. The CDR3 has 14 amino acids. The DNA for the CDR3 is TGCGCCAGCAGTTTTAACGGGATTAGGGAAAAACTGTTTTTT. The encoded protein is CASSFNGIREKLFF. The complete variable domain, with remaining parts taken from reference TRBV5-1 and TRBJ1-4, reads KAGVTQTPRYLIKTRGQQVTLSCSPISGHRSVSWYQQTPGQGLQFLFEYFSETQRNKGNFPGRFSGRQFSNSRSEMNVSTLELGDSALYLCASSFNGIREKLFFGSGTQLSVL.

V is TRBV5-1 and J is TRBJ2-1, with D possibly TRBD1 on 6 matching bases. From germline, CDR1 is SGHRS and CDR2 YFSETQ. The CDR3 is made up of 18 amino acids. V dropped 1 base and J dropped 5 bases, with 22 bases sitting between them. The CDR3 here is CASSLNPTGLRADNEQFF. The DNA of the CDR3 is TGCGCCAGCAGCTTGAATCCCACAGGGTTAAGAGCGGACAATGAGCAGTTCTTC. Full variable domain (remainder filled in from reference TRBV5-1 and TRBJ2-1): KAGVTQTPRYLIKTRGQQVTLSCSPISGHRSVSWYQQTPGQGLQFLFEYFSETQRNKGNFPGRFSGRQFSNSRSEMNVSTLELGDSALYLCASSLNPTGLRADNEQFFGPGTRLTVL.

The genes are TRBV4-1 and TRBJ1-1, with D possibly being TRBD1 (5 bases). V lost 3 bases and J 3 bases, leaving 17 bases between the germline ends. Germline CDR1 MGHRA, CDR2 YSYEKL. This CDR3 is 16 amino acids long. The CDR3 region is CASSHRAGLADTEAFF. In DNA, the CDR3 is TGCGCCAGCAGCCACAGGGCAGGGTTGGCGGACACTGAAGCTTTCTTT.

Written as DNA, the CDR3 is TGTGCCAGGACCGGGACGACTAGCTCTGGGGCCAACGTCCTGACTTTC. It is translated as CARTGTTSSGANVLTF. The chain has TRBV2 and TRBJ2-6, with D perhaps TRBD2 (6 bases). V dropped 9 bases and J dropped 0 bases, with 15 bases sitting between them. The CDR3 sequence is 16 residues long. Germline CDR1 is SNHLY and CDR2 is FYNNEI.

The CDR3 sequence is CASSFGTSTDTQYF. The CDR3 DNA reads TGCGCCAGCAGCTTCGGGACTAGCACAGATACGCAGTATTTT. The chain recombines TRBV5-1 with TRBJ2-3; the D gene is possibly TRBD2 (6 bases). The CDR3 totals 14 residues. Germline V gene data show CDR1 as SGHRS and CDR2 as YFSETQ. Trimming pared 2 bases from V and 0 bases from J, leaving 7 bases between.

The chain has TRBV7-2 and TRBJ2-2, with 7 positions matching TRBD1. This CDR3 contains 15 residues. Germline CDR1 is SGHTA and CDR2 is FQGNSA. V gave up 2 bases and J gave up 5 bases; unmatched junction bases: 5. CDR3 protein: CASSLSPGGTGELFF. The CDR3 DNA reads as TGTGCCAGCAGCTTAAGCCCAGGGGGTACCGGGGAGCTGTTTTTT. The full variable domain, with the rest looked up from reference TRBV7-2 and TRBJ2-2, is GAGVSQSPSNKVTEKGKDVELRCDPISGHTALYWYRQSLGQGLEFLIYFQGNSAPDKSGLPSDRFSAERTGGSVSTLTIQRTQQEDSAVYLCASSLSPGGTGELFFGEGSRLTVL.

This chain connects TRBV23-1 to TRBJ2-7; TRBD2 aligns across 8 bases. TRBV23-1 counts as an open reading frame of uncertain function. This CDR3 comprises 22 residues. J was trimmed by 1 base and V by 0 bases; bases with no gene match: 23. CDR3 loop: CASSQSPSGRWGGGGFSYEQYF. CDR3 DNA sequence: TGCGCCAGCAGTCAATCGCCGAGCGGGAGATGGGGTGGGGGGGGGTTTTCCTACGAGCAGTACTTC.

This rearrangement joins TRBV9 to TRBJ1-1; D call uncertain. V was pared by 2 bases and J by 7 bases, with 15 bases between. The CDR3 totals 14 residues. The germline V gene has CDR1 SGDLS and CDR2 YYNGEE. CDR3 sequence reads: CASSVWAAGGEAFF. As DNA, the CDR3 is TGTGCCAGCAGCGTGTGGGCAGCCGGTGGTGAAGCTTTCTTT.

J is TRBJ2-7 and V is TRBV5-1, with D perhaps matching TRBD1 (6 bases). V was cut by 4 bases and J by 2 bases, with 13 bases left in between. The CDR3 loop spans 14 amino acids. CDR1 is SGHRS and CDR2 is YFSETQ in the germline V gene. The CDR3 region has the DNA TGCGCCAGCAGCGCCCCCGGGACAACCTACGAGCAGTACTTC. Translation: CASSAPGTTYEQYF.

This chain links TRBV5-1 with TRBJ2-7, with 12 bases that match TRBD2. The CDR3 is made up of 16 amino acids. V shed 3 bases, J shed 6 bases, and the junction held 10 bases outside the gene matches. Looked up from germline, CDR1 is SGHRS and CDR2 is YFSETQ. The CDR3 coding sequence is TGCGCCAGCAGCTCTCAGACTAGCGGGAGTCCCTCCGAGCAGTACTTC. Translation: CASSSQTSGSPSEQYF.

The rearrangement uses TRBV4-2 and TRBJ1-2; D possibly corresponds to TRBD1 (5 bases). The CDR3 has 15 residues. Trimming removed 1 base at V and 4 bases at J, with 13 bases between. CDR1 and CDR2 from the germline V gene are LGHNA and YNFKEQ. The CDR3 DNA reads TGTGCCAGCAGCCAAGGTCAGGGAGGGTTCTATGGCTACACCTTC. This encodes CASSQGQGGFYGYTF.

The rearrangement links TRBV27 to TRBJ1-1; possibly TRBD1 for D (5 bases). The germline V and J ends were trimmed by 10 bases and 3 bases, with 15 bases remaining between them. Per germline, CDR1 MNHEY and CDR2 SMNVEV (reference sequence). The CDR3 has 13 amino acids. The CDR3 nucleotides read TGTGCCACAAGACAGCCCCCCTACACTGAAGCTTTCTTT. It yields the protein CATRQPPYTEAFF.

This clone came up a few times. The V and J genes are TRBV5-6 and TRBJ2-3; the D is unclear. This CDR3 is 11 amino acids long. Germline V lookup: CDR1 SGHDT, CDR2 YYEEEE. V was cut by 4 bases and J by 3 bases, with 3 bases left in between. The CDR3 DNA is TGTGCCAGCAGCCGGACAGATACGCAGTATTTT. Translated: CASSRTDTQYF.

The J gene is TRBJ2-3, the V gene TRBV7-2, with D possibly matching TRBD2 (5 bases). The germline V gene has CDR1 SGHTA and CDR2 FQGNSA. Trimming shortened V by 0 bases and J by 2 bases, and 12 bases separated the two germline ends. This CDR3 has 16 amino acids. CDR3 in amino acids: CASSLAWAGTTDTQYF. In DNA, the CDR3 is TGTGCCAGCAGCTTAGCTTGGGCGGGCACCACAGATACGCAGTATTTT.

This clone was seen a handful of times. The CDR3 coding sequence is TGTGCCAGCAGACCCGACAGGGGCGTTGAGCAGTACTTC. Translation gives CASRPDRGVEQYF. The chain employs TRBV2 and TRBJ2-7, with 8 bases matching TRBD1. Germline V gene data show CDR1 as SNHLY and CDR2 as FYNNEI. J lost 7 bases, V lost 6 bases, and 8 bases had no gene match. The CDR3 sequence is 13 residues long.

The CDR3 DNA sequence: TGTGCCAGCAGTTCACAACTAGACTTCGGGGCTAGCGGGAGAGGCTACAATGAGCAGTTCTTC. Translated: CASSSQLDFGASGRGYNEQFF. The V and J genes are TRBV28 and TRBJ2-1; 10 positions match TRBD2. The germline gives CDR1 MDHEN, CDR2 SYDVKM. CDR3 length equals 21 residues. Unmatched junction bases numbered 21, after V lost 4 bases and J lost 3 bases.

Written as DNA, the CDR3 is TGTGCCAGCCAGGGGATCGAGCCTGAAGCTTTCTTT. This codes for CASQGIEPEAFF. The chain links TRBV19 to TRBJ1-1, with D perhaps TRBD1 (6 bases). Germline CDR1 reads LNHDA; CDR2 reads SQIVND (reference sequence). The CDR3 runs 12 residues. V lost 9 bases to trimming and J lost 6 bases, with 14 bases between them.

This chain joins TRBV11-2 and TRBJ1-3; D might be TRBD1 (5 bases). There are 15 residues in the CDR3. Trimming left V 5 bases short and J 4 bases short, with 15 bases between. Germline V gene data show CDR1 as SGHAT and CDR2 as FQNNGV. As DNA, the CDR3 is TGTGCCAGCAGCACCTGGACACTGGTGGGAAACACCATATATTTT. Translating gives CASSTWTLVGNTIYF.

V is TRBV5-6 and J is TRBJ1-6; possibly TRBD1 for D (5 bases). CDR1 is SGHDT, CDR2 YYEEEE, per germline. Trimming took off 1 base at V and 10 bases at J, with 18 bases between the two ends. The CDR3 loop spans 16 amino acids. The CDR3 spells CASSLHRTPGVSPLHF. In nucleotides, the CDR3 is TGTGCCAGCAGCTTGCACCGGACGCCGGGGGTCTCACCCCTCCACTTT. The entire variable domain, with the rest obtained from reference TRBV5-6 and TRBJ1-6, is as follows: DAGVTQSPTHLIKTRGQQVTLRCSPKSGHDTVSWYQQALGQGPQFIFQYYEEEERQRGNFPDRFSGHQFPNYSSELNVNALLLGDSALYLCASSLHRTPGVSPLHFGNGTRLTVT.

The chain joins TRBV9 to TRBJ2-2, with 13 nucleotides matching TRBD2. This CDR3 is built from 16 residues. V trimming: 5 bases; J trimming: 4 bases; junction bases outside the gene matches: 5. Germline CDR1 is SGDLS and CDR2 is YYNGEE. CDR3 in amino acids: CASRGLAGPVTGELFF. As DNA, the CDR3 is TGTGCCAGCAGGGGACTAGCGGGACCCGTCACCGGGGAGCTGTTTTTT.